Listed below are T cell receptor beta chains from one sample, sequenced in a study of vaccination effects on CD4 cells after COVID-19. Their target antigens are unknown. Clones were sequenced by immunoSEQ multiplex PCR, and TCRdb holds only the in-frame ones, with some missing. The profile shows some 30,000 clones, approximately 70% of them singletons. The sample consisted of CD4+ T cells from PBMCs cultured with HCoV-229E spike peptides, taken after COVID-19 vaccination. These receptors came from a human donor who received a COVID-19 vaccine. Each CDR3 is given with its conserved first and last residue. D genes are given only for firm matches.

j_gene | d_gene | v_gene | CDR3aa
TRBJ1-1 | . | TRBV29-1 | CSVGQMNTEAFF
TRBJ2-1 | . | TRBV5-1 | CASSLDLSSRYNEQFF
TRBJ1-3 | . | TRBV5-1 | CASRGSISGNTIYF
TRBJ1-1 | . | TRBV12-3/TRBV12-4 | CASSIGTYEAFF
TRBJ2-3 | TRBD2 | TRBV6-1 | CASSEGLIAGVGTDTQYF
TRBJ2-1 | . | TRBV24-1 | CATSNQGYEQFF
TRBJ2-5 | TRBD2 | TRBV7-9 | CASSSGTSTKTQYF
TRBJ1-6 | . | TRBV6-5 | CASSYSTTWNSPLHF
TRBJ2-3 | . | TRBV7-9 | CASSRAQSTDTQYF
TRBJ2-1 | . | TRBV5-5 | CASSPRGGSPGPNEQFF
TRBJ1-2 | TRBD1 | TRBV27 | CASSSGQGEAYTF
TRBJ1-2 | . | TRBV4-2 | CASSQGAGIYGYTF
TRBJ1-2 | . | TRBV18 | CASSPEAGPNYGYTF
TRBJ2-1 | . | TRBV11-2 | CASSSTSYYNEQFF
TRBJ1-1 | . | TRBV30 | CAWSMSGRTEAFF
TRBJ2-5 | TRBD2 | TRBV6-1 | CASSGPKLAGQETQYF
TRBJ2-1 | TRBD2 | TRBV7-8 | CASSLSPSGRANEQFF
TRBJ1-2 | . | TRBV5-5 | CASSLMTGYGYTF
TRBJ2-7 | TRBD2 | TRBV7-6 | CASSGRTSGKQYF
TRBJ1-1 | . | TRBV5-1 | CASSSGTPHTEAFF
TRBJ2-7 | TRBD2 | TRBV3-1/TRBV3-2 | CASSSGLAGVEQYF
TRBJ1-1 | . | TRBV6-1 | CASSEVGLAEAFF
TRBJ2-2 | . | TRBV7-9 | CASSRAGTAGTGELFF
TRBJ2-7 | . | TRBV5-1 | CASSLTPGTYEQYF
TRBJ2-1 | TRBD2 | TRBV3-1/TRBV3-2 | CASSPPAGSGRVSYNEQFF
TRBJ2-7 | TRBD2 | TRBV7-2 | CASSKRWRLAVMSSYEQYF
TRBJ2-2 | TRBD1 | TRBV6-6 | CASIRQGADTGELFF
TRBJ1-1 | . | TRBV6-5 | CASSLLGNTEAFF
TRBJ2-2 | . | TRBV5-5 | CASSFPSGFGELFF
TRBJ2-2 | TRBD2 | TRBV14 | CASSRPGLAVTGELFF
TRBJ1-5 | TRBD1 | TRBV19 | CASRKDRVQPQHF
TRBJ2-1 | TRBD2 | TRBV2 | CASSGLAAINEQFF
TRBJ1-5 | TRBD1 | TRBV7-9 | CASSLTQGALDRSQPQHF
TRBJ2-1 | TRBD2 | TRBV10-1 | CASSELAGVPYNEQFF
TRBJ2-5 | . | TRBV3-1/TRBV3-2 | CASSQGNQETQYF
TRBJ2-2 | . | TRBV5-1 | CASSSWTANTGELFF
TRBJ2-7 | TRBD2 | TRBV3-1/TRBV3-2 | CASSQFIAGGAEQYF
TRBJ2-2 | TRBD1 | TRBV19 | CASSSNRGANTGELFF
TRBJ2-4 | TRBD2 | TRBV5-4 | CASSPSGGVQYF
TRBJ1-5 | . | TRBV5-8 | CASSDEVVGQPQHF
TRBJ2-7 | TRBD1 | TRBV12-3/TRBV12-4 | CASSNLRGHQYF
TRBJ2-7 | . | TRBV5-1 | CASSFCWDLYEQYF
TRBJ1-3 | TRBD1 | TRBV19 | CASTDRGSGNTIYF
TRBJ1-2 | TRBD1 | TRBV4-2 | CASSQDRNYGYTF
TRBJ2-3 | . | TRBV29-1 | CSVAPQATDTQYF
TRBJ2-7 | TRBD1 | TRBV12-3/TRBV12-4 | CASSWTGGYEQYF
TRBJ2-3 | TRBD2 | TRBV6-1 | CASSEAALAGGRDTQYF
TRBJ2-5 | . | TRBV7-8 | CASSLGAVKETQYF
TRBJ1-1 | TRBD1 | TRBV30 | CAWRRGRSATEAFF
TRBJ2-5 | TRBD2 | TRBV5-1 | CASSRQLGGQETQYF
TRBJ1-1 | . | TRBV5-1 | CASSPRTESAEAFF
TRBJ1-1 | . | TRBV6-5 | CASSLIMDSNEAFF
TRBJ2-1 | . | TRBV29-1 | CSVGGRNEQFF
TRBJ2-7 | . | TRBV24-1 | CATSDRTGEQYF
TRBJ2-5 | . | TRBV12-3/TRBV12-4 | CASSFLETQYF
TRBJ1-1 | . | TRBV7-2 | CASSLASGGPEAFF